In this sample, the clone carrying this T cell receptor beta chain is medium-sized (0.01 to 0.1%). Per the study methods: The assay estimated nucleated cells by amplifying reference gene primers. TCRdb's copy holds only in-frame clones and misses some; the assay was immunoSEQ multiplex PCR. The V and J calls and clone size are taken from that table; D and trimming were inferred from the DNA. The data contain some 94,000 clones, about 83% of them singletons. The CDR3 covers 14 residues. The V gene lost 0 bases and the J gene lost 4 bases, with 10 bases spanning the gap. The germline gives CDR1 SGDLS, CDR2 YYNGEE. The sample comes from a study of blood T cell repertoires in COVID-19. About the study: Italy, Spain and the United States were the sources of the convalescent and acute COVID-19 samples. Sample material is recorded as cDNA or gDNA derived from T cells, B-cell-depleted T cells, or PBMCs.

This TCR was recovered from a man in his 70s with active or convalescent COVID-19. Sequenced input: peripheral blood. The rearrangement links TRBV9 to TRBJ2-5; tentatively, D is TRBD2 (6 bases). The CDR3 loop reads CASSVGQAGETQYF. In nucleotides, the CDR3 is TGTGCCAGCAGCGTAGGTCAAGCGGGAGAGACCCAGTACTTC.